These T cell receptor beta chains were read from a single sample in a study of regulatory T cells in long-lasting Graves disease. TCRdb re-called the multiplex PCR reads with MiXCR, one entry per CDR3 protein. The table has 400,000 to 550,000 distinct CDR3 sequences, about 15% seen once. These same records also appear under a second study, on T cells in Graves' hyperthyroidism and ophthalmopathy.

Sample: peripheral blood mononuclear cells (PBMCs), taken at new diagnosis, from a patient treated with antithyroid drugs. The receptors were sampled from a young woman with Graves disease. The CDR3 runs from the conserved cysteine through the conserved F or W. D genes are given only for firm matches. Size values are once, few and many counts, or a class for expanded clones, and some rows have none.

CDR3 protein | CDR3 DNA | D gene | V gene | clone size | J gene
CASSEGGGPGRAASNQPQHF | TGTGCCAGCAGTGAAGGAGGAGGTCCAGGCAGGGCGGCTAGCAATCAGCCCCAGCATTTT | . | TRBV6-1 | many | TRBJ1-5
CSARDKGQNYGYTF | TGCAGTGCTAGAGATAAAGGCCAGAACTATGGCTACACCTTC | . | TRBV20-1 | many | TRBJ1-2
CASSYTGGPMGTDTQYF | TGTGCCAGCAGTTACACCGGCGGGCCGATGGGGACAGATACGCAGTATTTT | . | TRBV6-2/TRBV6-3 | . | TRBJ2-3
CASSPVAGGVDEQYF | TGTGCCAGCTCACCAGTAGCGGGAGGGGTAGACGAGCAGTACTTC | TRBD2 | TRBV18 | many | TRBJ2-7
CASSQGNFGYTF | TGTGCCAGCAGCCAAGGGAATTTTGGCTACACCTTC | . | TRBV3-1 | many | TRBJ1-2
CASSYGETSGSLNEQYF | TGTGCCAGCAGTTACGGGGAGACTAGCGGGAGCCTCAACGAGCAGTACTTC | TRBD2 | TRBV6-5 | many | TRBJ2-7
CASSLRTVGGELFF | TGCGCCAGCAGCTTGAGGACAGTCGGCGGGGAGCTGTTTTTT | . | TRBV5-1 | many | TRBJ2-2
CASTEARGRYYGYTF | TGTGCCAGCACCGAAGCGAGGGGGCGTTACTATGGCTACACCTTC | TRBD1 | TRBV6-1 | many | TRBJ1-2
CASGPLAASTDTQYF | TGTGCCAGCGGCCCACTAGCGGCTAGCACAGATACGCAGTATTTT | TRBD2 | TRBV6-2/TRBV6-3 | . | TRBJ2-3
CASSVGHLGTYNEQFF | TGTGCCAGCAGCGTAGGTCATTTGGGGACATACAATGAGCAGTTCTTC | . | TRBV9 | many | TRBJ2-1
CATSDLGAGADTQYF | TGTGCCACCAGTGATTTGGGGGCGGGAGCAGATACGCAGTATTTT | TRBD2 | TRBV24-1 | many | TRBJ2-3
CASSLKENTGELFF | TGTGCCAGCAGCTTAAAGGAAAACACCGGGGAGCTGTTTTTT | . | TRBV7-2 | . | TRBJ2-2
CASSPFGQINTEAFF | TGTGCCAGCTCACCGTTCGGTCAGATAAACACTGAAGCTTTCTTT | . | TRBV18 | many | TRBJ1-1